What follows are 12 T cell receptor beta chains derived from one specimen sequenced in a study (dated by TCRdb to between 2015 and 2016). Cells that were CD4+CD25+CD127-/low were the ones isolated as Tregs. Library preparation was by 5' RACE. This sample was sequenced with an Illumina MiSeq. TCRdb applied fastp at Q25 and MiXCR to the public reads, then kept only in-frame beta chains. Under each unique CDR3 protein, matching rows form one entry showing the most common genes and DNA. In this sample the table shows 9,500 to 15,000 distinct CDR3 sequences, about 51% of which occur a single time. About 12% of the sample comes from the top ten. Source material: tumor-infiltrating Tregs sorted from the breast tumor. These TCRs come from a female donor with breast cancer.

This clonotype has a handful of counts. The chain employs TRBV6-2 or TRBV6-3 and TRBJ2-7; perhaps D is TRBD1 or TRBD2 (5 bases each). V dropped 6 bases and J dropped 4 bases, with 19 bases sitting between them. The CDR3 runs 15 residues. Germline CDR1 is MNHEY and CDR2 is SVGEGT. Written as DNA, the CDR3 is TGTGCCAGCAGCGGAAGGGGACGTTATCGGTACGAGCAGTACGTC. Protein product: CASSGRGRYRYEQYV.

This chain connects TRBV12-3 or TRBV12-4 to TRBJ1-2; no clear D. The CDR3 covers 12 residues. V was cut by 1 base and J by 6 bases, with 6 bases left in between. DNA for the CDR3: TGTGCCAGCAGTTTAGGAGAAGATGGCTACACCTTC. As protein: CASSLGEDGYTF.

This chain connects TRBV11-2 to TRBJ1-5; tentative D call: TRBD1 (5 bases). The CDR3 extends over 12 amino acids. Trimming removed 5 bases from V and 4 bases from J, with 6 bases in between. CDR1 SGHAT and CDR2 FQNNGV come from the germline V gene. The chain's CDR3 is CASSNRNQPQHF. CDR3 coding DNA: TGTGCCAGCAGCAACAGGAATCAGCCCCAGCATTTT.

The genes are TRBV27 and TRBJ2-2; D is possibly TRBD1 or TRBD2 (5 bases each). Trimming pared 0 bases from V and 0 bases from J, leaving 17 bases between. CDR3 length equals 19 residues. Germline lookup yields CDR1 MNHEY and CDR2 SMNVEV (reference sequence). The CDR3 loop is CASSLSRLSGTANTGELFF. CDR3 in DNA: TGTGCCAGCAGTTTATCCCGACTATCGGGGACCGCGAACACCGGGGAGCTGTTTTTT.

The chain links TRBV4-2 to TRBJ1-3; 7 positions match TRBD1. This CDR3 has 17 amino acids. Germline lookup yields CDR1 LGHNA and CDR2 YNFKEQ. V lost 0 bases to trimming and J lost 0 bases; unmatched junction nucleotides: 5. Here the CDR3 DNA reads TGTGCCAGCAGCCAAGATCTGCCAGGGGGCTCTGGAAACACCATATATTTT. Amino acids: CASSQDLPGGSGNTIYF.

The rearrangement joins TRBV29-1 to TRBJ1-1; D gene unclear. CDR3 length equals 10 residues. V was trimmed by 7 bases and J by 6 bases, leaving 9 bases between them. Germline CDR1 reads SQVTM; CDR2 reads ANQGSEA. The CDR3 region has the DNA TGCAGCGCCAGACGGTCTGAAGCTTTCTTT. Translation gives CSARRSEAFF.

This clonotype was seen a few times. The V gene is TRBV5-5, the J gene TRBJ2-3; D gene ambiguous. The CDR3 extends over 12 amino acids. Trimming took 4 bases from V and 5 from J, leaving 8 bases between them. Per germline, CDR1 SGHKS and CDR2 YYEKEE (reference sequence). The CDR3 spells CASSLGVDTQYF. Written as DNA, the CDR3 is TGTGCCAGCAGCCTTGGGGTAGATACGCAGTATTTT.

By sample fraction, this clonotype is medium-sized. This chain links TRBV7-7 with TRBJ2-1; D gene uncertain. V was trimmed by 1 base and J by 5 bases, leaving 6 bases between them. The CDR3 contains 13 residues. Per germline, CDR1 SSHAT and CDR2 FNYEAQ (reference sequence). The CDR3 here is CASSLGLNNEQFF. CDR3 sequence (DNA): TGTGCCAGCAGCTTAGGGCTAAACAATGAGCAGTTCTTC.

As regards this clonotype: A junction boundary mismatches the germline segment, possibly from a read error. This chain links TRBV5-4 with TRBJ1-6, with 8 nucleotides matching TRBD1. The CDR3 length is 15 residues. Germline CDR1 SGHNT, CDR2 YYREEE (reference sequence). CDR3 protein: CAGSSDRGQNSPLHF. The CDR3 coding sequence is TGTGCCGGCAGCTCAGACAGGGGACAGAATTCACCCCTCCACTTT.

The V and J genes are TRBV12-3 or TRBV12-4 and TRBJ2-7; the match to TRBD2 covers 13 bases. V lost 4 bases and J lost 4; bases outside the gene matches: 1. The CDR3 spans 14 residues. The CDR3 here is CASSWTSGSYEQYV. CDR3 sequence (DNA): TGTGCCAGCAGTTGGACTAGCGGGAGTTACGAGCAGTACGTC.

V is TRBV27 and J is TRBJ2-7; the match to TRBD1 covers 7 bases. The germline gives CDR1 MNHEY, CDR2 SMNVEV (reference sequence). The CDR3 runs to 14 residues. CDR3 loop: CTSRPGQKIYEQYV. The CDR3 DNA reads TGCACCAGCAGACCGGGACAGAAAATCTACGAGCAGTACGTC.

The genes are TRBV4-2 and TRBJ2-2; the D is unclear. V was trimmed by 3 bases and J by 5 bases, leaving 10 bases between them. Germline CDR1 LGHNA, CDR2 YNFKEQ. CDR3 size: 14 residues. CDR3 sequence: CASSQDPETGELFF. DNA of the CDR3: TGTGCCAGCAGCCAGGACCCCGAAACCGGGGAGCTGTTTTTT.